Shown below are 9 T cell receptor beta chains from a single sample sequenced in a study of T-cell reconstitution after alpha-beta-depleted transplantation in children. Molecular barcoding with unique molecular identifiers was used for the TCRbeta library. A single record per CDR3 protein comes from TCRdb applying MiXCR to the PCR reads. The sample yields roughly 300,000 distinct CDR3 sequences, around 10% seen once. Sequencing was performed on peripheral blood, taken 180 days after TCRalphabeta/CD19-depleted stem cell transplant. These receptors were obtained from a male patient aged 2 to 10 who had a stem cell transplant for chronic granulomatous disease, so the T cells may come from the graft donor.

J is TRBJ2-5 and V is TRBV5-4; D possibly corresponds to TRBD2 (5 bases). Germline-derived CDR1 and CDR2 are SGHNT and YYREEE (reference sequence). CDR3 length equals 13 residues. Deletions cut 2 bases from V and 4 bases from J, with 9 bases between. The DNA for the CDR3 is TGTGCCAGCAGCTTCGGGGATCGAGAGACCCAGTACTTC. It is translated as CASSFGDRETQYF.

Turning to this clonotype: It may be a read error: a sequence one base away is much more abundant. The V call is TRBV12-3 or TRBV12-4, the J call TRBJ2-7; D gene ambiguous. CDR3 length equals 15 residues. Trimming shortened V by 7 bases and J by 0 bases, and 16 bases separated the two germline ends. The CDR3 DNA follows: TGTGCCAGCACTCCTCCGAGGACCTACTCCTACGAGCAGTACTTC. Its translation: CASTPPRTYSYEQYF.

Remarks on this clonotype: This sequence may be a read error, since a much larger clone differs from it by one base. The V call is TRBV3-1, the J call TRBJ2-1, with 9 bases lining up with TRBD2. The CDR3 runs 15 residues. Trimming took 8 bases from V and 4 from J; bases not matched to a gene: 9. Per the germline V gene, CDR1 is LGHDT and CDR2 is YNNKEL (reference sequence). CDR3 sequence: CASCPSGRLYNEQFF. The CDR3 DNA sequence: TGTGCCAGCTGCCCAAGCGGGAGGCTTTACAATGAGCAGTTCTTC.

This clonotype was found many times. The CDR3: CASSPQGNYEQYF. CDR3 nucleotide sequence: TGTGCCAGCAGCCCCCAGGGGAACTACGAGCAGTACTTC. The rearrangement uses TRBV9 and TRBJ2-7; D may be TRBD1 (6 bases). Per germline, CDR1 SGDLS and CDR2 YYNGEE. This CDR3 region has 13 residues. V was shortened by 4 bases and J by 3 bases, with 11 bases between the two germline ends.

J is TRBJ2-1 and V is TRBV7-8; no definite D call. Germline V gene lookup returns CDR1 SGHVS and CDR2 FQNEAQ. The CDR3 length is 14 residues. V dropped 1 base and J dropped 4 bases, with 8 bases sitting between them. In DNA form, the CDR3 reads TGTGCCAGCAGCTTAGTAGGGAATTACAATGAGCAGTTCTTC. It is translated as CASSLVGNYNEQFF.

On this clonotype itself: This may be a read error: a much more frequent sequence differs by one nucleotide. The conserved phenylalanine or tryptophan normally closing the CDR3 is absent here, so this likely arose from a read error. V usage is TRBV20-1 and J usage is TRBJ2-5; D is possibly TRBD2 (6 bases). Per the germline V gene, CDR1 is DFQATT and CDR2 is SNEGSKA (reference sequence). This CDR3 comprises 12 residues. V lost 0 bases and J 5 bases, leaving 7 bases between the germline ends. The CDR3 nucleotides are TGCAGTGCTAGAGATCTAGCGGAGACCCAGTACTCC. It specifies CSARDLAETQYS.

This clonotype occurred many times. The J gene is TRBJ2-3, the V gene TRBV6-1; either TRBD1 or TRBD2 may fit D (5 bases each). CDR1 is MNHNS and CDR2 is SASEGT in the germline V gene. Trimming removed 6 bases from V and 4 bases from J, with 20 bases in between. The CDR3 is 16 amino acids. This chain's CDR3 is CASSARLGELADTQYF. Here the CDR3 DNA reads TGTGCCAGCAGCGCTCGCCTGGGGGAATTGGCAGATACGCAGTATTTT.

Many counts were recorded for this clonotype. V is TRBV28 and J is TRBJ1-5, with 8 nucleotides matching TRBD1. CDR1 and CDR2 (germline): MDHEN, SYDVKM. There are 16 residues in the CDR3. V was clipped by 6 bases and J by 2 bases; unmatched bases: 9. CDR3 sequence (DNA): TGTGCCAGCAGCAGAGACGCAGGGGGCGGCAATCAGCCCCAGCATTTT. Amino acid sequence: CASSRDAGGGNQPQHF.

For this clonotype: A much more abundant neighbour one base away suggests this may be a read error. The chain links TRBV5-6 to TRBJ2-7; weak D call: TRBD1 (6 bases). CDR1 is SGHDT and CDR2 is YYEEEE in the germline V gene. V dropped 0 bases and J dropped 9 bases, with 13 bases sitting between them. This CDR3 contains 13 residues. The CDR3 reads CASSLGTGTGQYF. CDR3 in DNA: TGTGCCAGCAGCTTGGGAACAGGGACCGGGCAGTACTTC. The full variable domain, in which reference TRBV5-6 and TRBJ2-7 provide the parts outside the CDR3, is DAGVTQSPTHLIKTRGQQVTLRCSPKSGHDTVSWYQQALGQGPQFIFQYYEEEERQRGNFPDRFSGHQFPNYSSELNVNALLLGDSALYLCASSLGTGTGQYFGPGTRLTVT.